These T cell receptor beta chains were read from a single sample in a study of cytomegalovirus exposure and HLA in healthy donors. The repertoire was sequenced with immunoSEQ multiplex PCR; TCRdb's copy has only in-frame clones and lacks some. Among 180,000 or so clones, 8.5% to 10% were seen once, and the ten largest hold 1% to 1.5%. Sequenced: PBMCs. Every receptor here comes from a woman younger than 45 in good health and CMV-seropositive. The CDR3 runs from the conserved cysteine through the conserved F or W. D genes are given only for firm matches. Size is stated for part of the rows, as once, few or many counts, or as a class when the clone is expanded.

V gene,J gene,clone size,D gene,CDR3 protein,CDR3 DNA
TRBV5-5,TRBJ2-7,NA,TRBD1,CASITGTGRYEQYF,TGTGCCAGCATCACCGGGACAGGGAGGTACGAGCAGTACTTC
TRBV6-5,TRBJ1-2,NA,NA,CASSYSPNSYCYTF,TGTGCCAGCAGTTACTCGCCCAATAGCTATTGCTACACCTTC
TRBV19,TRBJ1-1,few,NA,CASSIGRAEAFF,TGTGCCAGTAGTATCGGGCGGGCTGAAGCTTTCTTT
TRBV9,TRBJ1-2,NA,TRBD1,CASSFRQGGGYTF,TGTGCCAGCAGCTTCCGACAGGGGGGTGGCTACACCTTC
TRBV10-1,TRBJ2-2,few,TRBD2,CASSDSREGTGELFF,TGCGCCAGCAGTGACTCCAGGGAGGGCACCGGGGAGCTGTTTTTT
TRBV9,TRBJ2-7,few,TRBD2,CASSPRTSGGEYF,TGTGCCAGCAGCCCCCGGACTAGCGGCGGGGAGTACTTC
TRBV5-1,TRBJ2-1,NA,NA,CASRIPGYNEQFF,TGCGCCAGCCGAATTCCAGGATACAATGAGCAGTTCTTC
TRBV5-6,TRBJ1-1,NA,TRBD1,CASSQGQGVVWTEAFF,TGTGCCAGCAGCCAAGGACAGGGGGTGGTGTGGACTGAAGCTTTCTTT
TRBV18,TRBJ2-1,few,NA,CASSPLAARVNEQFF,TGTGCCAGCTCACCACTAGCGGCAAGGGTCAATGAGCAGTTCTTC
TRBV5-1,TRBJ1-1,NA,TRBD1,CASSLDRVERGAQAFF,TGCGCCAGCAGCCTGGACAGGGTCGAACGAGGGGCCCAAGCTTTCTTT
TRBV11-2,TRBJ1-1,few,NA,CASSLVGGARSVNTEAFF,TGTGCCAGCAGCTTAGTGGGAGGGGCTCGAAGTGTGAACACTGAAGCTTTCTTT
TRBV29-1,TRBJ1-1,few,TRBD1,CSGGQGEGTEAFF,TGCAGCGGTGGACAGGGAGAGGGGACTGAAGCTTTCTTT
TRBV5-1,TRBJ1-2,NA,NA,CASTPRGNANYGYTF,TGCGCCAGCACCCCCCGGGGGAACGCTAACTATGGCTACACCTTC
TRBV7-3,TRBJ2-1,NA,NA,CASSLTGGRRDEQFF,TGTGCCAGCAGCTTAACGGGGGGGCGCCGGGATGAGCAGTTCTTC
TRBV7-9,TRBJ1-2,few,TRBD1,CASSSGTALLYGYTF,TGTGCCAGCAGCTCCGGGACAGCGTTACTCTATGGCTACACCTTC
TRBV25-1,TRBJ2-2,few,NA,CASRGRLNTGELFF,TGTGCCAGCAGAGGGAGGCTGAACACCGGGGAGCTGTTTTTT
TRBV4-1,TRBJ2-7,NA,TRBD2,CASSQELAGAPANEQYF,TGCGCCAGCAGCCAAGAACTAGCGGGAGCACCGGCGAACGAGCAGTACTTC
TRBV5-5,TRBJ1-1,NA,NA,CASSLYRVDTEAFF,TGTGCCAGCAGCTTATACAGGGTAGACACTGAAGCTTTCTTT
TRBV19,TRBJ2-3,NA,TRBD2,CASSIVAGLLTDTQYF,TGTGCCAGTAGTATAGTGGCGGGACTACTCACAGATACGCAGTATTTT
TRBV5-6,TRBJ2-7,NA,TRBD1,CASSPPGQSAVVGYEQYF,TGTGCCAGCAGCCCGCCGGGACAGAGTGCCGTCGTTGGCTACGAGCAGTACTTC
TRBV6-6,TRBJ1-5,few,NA,CASGSRGAGNQPQHF,TGTGCCAGCGGAAGTCGGGGGGCAGGCAATCAGCCCCAGCATTTT
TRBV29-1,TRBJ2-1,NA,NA,CSVLTWREQFF,TGCAGCGTCCTCACCTGGCGGGAGCAGTTCTTC
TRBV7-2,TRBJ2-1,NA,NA,CASSPAWRAEQFF,TGTGCCAGCAGCCCCGCTTGGAGAGCCGAGCAGTTCTTC
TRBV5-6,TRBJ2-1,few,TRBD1,CASSPGTGPYNEQFF,TGTGCCAGCAGCCCGGGGACAGGGCCCTACAATGAGCAGTTCTTC
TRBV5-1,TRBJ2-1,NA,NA,CASSQTGYNEQFF,TGCGCCAGCAGCCAAACAGGGTACAATGAGCAGTTCTTC
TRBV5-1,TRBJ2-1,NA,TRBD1,CASSSGQGYNEQFF,TGCGCCAGCAGCTCGGGACAGGGGTACAATGAGCAGTTCTTC
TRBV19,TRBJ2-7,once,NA,CASSIGRQGAEQYF,TGTGCCAGTAGTATTGGTCGACAAGGGGCCGAGCAGTACTTC
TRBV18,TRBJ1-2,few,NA,CASSPQGANYGYTF,TGTGCCAGCTCACCTCAAGGGGCTAACTATGGCTACACCTTC
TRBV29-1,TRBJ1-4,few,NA,CSVEDPTGREKLFF,TGCAGCGTTGAAGATCCGACAGGTCGCGAAAAACTGTTTTTT
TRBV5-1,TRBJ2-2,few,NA,CASSVRGELFF,TGCGCCAGCAGCGTACGGGGGGAGCTGTTTTTT
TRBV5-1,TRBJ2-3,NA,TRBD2,CASSRGLAGSTDTQYF,TGCGCCAGCAGCCGGGGACTAGCGGGAAGCACAGATACGCAGTATTTT